Sequencing of this TCR beta chain was carried out in a study of cytomegalovirus exposure and HLA in healthy donors. Study in general: Of around 400 genotyped donors, roughly 76% grouped in the Caucasian-associated ancestry cluster. General study points: By a later analysis, the bulk of CMV-associated TCR beta chains appeared HLA-restricted. An ancestry cluster, one associated with Asian ancestry, reportedly showed fewer N-insertions than the 666-donor mean in a later analysis.

Remarks on this clone: What it recognizes is unknown.

Vbeta (60) and Jbeta (13) primers were used in the PCR. Assay used: immunoSEQ multiplex PCR; TCRdb lists only in-frame clones, some missing. The table includes approximately 100,000 clones, over 8% detected once. With 0 bases removed from V and 7 bases from J, the gap between germline ends came to 16 bases. Germline lookup yields CDR1 GTSNPN and CDR2 SVGIG (reference sequence). The CDR3 is 16 amino acids. This TCR derives from a man aged 50 or older in good health and CMV-seropositive. The sample consisted of PBMCs. The chain links TRBV30 to TRBJ1-6, with a possible D match to TRBD1 (6 bases). The CDR3 protein is CAWSVNRGARNSPLHF. In DNA form, the CDR3 reads TGTGCCTGGAGTGTGAACCGGGGGGCAAGGAATTCACCCCTCCACTTT.